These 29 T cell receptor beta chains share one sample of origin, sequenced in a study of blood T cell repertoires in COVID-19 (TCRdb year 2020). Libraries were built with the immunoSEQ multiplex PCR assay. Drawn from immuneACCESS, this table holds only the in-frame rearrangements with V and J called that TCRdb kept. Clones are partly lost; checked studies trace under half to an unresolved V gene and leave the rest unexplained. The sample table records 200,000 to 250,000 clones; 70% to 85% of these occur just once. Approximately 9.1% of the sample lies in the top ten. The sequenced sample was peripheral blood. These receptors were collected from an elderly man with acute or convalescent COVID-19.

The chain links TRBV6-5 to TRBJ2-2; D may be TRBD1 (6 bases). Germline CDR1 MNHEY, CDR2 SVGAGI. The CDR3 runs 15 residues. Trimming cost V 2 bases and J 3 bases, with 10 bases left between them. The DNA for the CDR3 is TGTGCCAGCAGTTACAGGGGGAGATACACCGGGGAGCTGTTTTTT. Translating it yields CASSYRGRYTGELFF.

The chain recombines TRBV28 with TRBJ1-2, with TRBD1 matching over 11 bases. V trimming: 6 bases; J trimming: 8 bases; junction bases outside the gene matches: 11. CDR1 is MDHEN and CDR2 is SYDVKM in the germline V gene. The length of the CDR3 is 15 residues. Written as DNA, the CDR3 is TGTGCCAGCAGCTCTCTTGGACAGGGGGCGCGGGGCTACACCTTC. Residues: CASSSLGQGARGYTF.

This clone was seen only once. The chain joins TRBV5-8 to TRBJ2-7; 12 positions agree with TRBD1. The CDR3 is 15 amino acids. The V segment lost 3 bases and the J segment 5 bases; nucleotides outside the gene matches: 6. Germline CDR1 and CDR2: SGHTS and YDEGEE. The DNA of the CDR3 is TGTGCCAGCAGCTACAAGGGACAGGGGGCGGACGAGCAGTACTTC. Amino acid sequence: CASSYKGQGADEQYF.

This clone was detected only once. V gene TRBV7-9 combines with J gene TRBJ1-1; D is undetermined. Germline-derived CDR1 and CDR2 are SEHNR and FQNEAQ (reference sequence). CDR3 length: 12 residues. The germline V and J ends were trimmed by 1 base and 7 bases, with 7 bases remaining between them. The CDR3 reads CASSLGQLEAFF. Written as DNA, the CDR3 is TGTGCCAGCAGCTTAGGACAACTTGAAGCTTTCTTT.

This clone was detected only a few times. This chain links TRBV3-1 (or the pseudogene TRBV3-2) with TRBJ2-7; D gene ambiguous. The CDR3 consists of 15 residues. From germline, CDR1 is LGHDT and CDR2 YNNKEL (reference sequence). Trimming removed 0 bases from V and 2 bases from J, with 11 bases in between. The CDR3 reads CASSQEQISAYEQYF. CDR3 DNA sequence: TGTGCCAGCAGCCAAGAACAGATATCAGCCTACGAGCAGTACTTC.

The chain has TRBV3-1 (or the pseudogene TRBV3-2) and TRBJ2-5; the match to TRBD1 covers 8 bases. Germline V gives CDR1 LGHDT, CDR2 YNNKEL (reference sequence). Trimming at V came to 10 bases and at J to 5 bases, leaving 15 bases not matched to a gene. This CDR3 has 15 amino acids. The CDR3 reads CATQSSGGESETQYF. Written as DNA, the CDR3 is TGTGCCACACAATCCTCAGGGGGCGAATCCGAGACCCAGTACTTC.

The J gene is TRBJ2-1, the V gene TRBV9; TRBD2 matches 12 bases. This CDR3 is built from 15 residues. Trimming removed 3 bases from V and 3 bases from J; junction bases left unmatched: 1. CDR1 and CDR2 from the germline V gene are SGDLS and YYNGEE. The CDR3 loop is CASSASGRGYNEQFF. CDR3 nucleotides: TGTGCCAGCAGCGCTAGCGGGAGGGGCTACAATGAGCAGTTCTTC.

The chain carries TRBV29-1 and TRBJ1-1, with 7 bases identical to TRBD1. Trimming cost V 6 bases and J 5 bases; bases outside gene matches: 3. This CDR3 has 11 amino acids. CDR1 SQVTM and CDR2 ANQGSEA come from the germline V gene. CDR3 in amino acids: CSVNRGTEAFF. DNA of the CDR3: TGCAGCGTCAACAGGGGAACTGAAGCTTTCTTT. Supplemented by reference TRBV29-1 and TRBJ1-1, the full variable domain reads SAVISQKPSRDICQRGTSLTIQCQVDSQVTMMFWYRQQPGQSLTLIATANQGSEATYESGFVIDKFPISRPNLTFSTLTVSNMSPEDSSIYLCSVNRGTEAFFGQGTRLTVV.

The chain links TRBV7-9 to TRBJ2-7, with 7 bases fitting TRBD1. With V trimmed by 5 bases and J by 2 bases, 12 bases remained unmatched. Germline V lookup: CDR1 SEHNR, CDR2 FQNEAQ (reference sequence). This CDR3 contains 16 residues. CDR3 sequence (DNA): TGTGCCAGCAGCCCCGACAGGGTAGGGCTGACCTACGAGCAGTACTTC. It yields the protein CASSPDRVGLTYEQYF.

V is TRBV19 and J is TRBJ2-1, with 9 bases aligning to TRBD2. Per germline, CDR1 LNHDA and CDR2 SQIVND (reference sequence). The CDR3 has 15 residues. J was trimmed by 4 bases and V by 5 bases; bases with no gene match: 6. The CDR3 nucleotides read TGTGCCAGTAGTGATCGAAGCGGGGGGTACAATGAGCAGTTCTTC. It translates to CASSDRSGGYNEQFF. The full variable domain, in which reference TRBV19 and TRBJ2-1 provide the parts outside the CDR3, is DGGITQSPKYLFRKEGQNVTLSCEQNLNHDAMYWYRQDPGQGLRLIYYSQIVNDFQKGDIAEGYSVSREKKESFPLTVTSAQKNPTAFYLCASSDRSGGYNEQFFGPGTRLTVL.

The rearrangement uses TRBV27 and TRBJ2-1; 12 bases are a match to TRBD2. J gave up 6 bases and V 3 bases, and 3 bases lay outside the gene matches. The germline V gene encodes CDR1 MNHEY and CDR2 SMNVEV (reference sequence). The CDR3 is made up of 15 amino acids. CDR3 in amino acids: CASSFPGLAGNEQFF. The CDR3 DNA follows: TGTGCCAGCAGTTTCCCGGGACTAGCGGGCAATGAGCAGTTCTTC.

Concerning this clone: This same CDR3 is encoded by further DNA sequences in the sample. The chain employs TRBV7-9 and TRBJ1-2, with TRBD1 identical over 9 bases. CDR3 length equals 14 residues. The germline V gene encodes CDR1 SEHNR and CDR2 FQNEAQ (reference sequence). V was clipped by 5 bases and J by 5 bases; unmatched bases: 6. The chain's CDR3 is CASSHGTGPYGYTF. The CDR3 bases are TGTGCCAGCAGCCACGGGACAGGGCCGTATGGCTACACCTTC. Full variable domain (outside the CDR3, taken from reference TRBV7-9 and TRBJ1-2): DTGVSQNPRHKITKRGQNVTFRCDPISEHNRLYWYRQTLGQGPEFLTYFQNEAQLEKSRLLSDRFSAERPKGSFSTLEIQRTEQGDSAMYLCASSHGTGPYGYTFGSGTRLTVV.

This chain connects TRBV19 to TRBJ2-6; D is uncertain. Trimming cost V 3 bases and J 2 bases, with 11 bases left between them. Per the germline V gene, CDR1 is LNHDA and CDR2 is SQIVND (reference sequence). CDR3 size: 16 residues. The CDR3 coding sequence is TGTGCCAGTAGTATGCAGGTCTTGGCTGGGGCCAACGTCCTGACTTTC. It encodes CASSMQVLAGANVLTF.

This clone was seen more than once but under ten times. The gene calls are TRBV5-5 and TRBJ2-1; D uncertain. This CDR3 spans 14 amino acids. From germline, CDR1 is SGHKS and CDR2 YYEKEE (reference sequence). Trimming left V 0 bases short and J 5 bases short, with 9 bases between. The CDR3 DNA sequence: TGTGCCAGCAGCTTGGAACTGGTCAACAATGAGCAGTTCTTC. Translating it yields CASSLELVNNEQFF.

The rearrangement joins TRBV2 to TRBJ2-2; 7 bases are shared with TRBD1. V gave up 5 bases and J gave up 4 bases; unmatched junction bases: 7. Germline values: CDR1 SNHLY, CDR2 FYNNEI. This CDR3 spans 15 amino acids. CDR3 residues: CASSSKTGITGELFF. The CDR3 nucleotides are TGTGCCAGCAGTTCAAAGACAGGGATCACCGGGGAGCTGTTTTTT.

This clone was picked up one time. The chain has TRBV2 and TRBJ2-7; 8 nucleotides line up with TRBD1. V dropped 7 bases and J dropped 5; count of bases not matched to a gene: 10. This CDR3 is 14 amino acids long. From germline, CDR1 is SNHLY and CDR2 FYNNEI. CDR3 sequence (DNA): TGTGCCAGCAACCTGGACAGGGTGGCCCACGAGCAGTACTTC. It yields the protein CASNLDRVAHEQYF.

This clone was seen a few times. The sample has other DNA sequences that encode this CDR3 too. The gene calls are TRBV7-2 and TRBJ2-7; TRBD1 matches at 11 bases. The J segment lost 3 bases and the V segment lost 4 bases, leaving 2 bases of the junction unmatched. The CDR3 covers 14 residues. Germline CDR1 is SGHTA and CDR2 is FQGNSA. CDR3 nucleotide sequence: TGTGCCAGCAGCTCAGGGACAGGGGGCTACGAGCAGTACTTC. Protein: CASSSGTGGYEQYF.

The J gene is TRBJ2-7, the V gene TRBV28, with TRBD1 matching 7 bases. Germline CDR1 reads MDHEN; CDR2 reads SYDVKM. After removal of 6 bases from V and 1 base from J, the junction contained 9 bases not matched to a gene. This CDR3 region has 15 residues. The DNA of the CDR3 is TGTGCCAGCAGCCTGACAGGGTACAGATCCTACGAGCAGTACTTC. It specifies CASSLTGYRSYEQYF.

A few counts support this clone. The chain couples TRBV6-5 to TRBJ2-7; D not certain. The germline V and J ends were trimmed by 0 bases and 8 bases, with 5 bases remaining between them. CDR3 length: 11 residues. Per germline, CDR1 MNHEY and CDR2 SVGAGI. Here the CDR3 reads CASSYSEKQYF. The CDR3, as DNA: TGTGCCAGCAGTTACTCAGAGAAGCAGTACTTC.

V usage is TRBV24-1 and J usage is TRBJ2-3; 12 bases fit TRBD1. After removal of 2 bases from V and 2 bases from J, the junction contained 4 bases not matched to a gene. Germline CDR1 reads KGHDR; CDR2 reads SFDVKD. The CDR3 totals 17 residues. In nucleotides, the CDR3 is TGTGCCACCAGTGATTGGGGACAGGGGGCTAACACAGATACGCAGTATTTT. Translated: CATSDWGQGANTDTQYF.

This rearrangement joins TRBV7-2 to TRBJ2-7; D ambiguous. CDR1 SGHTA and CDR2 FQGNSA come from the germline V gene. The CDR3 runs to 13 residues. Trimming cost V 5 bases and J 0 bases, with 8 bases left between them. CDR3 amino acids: CASSLTSSYEQYF. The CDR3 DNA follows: TGTGCCAGCAGCCTAACGAGCTCCTACGAGCAGTACTTC.

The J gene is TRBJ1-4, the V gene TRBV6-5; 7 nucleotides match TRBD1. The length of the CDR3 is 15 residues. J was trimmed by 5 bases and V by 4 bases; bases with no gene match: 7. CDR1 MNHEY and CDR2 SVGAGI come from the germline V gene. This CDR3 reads CASSSHPGQNEKLFF. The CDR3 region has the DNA TGTGCCAGCAGTTCCCACCCGGGACAGAATGAAAAACTGTTTTTT.

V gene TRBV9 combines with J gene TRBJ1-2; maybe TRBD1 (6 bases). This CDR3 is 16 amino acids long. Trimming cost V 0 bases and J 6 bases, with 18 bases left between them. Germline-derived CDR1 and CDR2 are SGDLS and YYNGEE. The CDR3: CASSVGARGGEDGYTF. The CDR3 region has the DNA TGTGCCAGCAGCGTAGGGGCTAGGGGGGGCGAGGATGGCTACACCTTC.

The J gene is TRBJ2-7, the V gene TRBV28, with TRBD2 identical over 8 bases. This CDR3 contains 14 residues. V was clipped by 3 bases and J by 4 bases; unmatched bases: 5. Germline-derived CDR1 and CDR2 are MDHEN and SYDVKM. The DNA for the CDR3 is TGTGCCAGCAGTTTGGGGCGGGGGGTTTACGAGCAGTACTTC. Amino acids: CASSLGRGVYEQYF.

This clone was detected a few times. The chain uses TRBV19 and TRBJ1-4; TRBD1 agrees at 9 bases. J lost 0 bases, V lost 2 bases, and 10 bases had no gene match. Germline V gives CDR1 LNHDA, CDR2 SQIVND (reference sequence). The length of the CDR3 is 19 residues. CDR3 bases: TGTGCCAGTAGTATATCCGGGACAGGGAGGGCCGCAACTAATGAAAAACTGTTTTTT. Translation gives CASSISGTGRAATNEKLFF.

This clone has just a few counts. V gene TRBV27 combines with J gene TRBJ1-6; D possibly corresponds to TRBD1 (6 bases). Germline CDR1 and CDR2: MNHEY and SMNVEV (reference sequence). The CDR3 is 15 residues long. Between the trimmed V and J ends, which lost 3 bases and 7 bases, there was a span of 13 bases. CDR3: CASSFDPQGNSPLHF. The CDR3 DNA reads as TGTGCCAGCAGTTTTGACCCGCAGGGGAATTCACCCCTCCACTTT.

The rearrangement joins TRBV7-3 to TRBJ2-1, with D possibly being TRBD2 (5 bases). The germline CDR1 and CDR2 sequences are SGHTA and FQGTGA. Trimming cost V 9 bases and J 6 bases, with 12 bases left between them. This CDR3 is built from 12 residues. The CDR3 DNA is TGTGCCAGTATGGGAGCTAGCAATGAGCAGTTCTTC. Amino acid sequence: CASMGASNEQFF.

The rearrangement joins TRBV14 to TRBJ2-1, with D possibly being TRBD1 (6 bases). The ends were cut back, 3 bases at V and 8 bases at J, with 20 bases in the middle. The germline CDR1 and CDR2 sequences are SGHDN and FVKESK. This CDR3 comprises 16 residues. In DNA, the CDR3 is TGTGCCAGCAGCCAGGACCCGGGACACTTCTCGGATGAGCAGTTCTTC. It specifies CASSQDPGHFSDEQFF.

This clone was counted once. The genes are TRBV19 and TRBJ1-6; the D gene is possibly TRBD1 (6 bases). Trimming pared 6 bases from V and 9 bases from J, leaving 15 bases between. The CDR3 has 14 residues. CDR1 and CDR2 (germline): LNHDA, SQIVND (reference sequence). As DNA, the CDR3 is TGTGCCAGTAGCCGGACAGCAGTACGTTCACCCCTCCACTTT. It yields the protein CASSRTAVRSPLHF.